The clone carrying this T cell receptor (beta chain) was observed a single time. Its specificity is not known. This sample was taken from a study of cytomegalovirus exposure and HLA in healthy donors. Both 60 Vbeta primers and 13 Jbeta primers went into the PCR. Produced via immunoSEQ multiplex PCR; TCRdb's table is partial and in-frame only. The sample lists tens of thousands of clones, around 72% occurring once. With V trimmed by 5 bases and J by 7 bases, 6 bases remained unmatched. Germline V CDR1 and CDR2: SGHAT, FQNNGV. The CDR3 is 14 amino acids. Study results and caveats: Later examination showed HLA-associated TCR beta chains had greater clonal expansion than equally common others.

The rearrangement uses TRBV11-2 and TRBJ2-3, with 10 bases matching TRBD2. Sequenced material: PBMCs. The TCR originated in a woman aged 40 to 49 in good health and CMV-seropositive. The CDR3 loop reads CASSPAGGPYTQYF. DNA of the CDR3: TGTGCCAGCAGCCCAGCGGGGGGGCCATATACGCAGTATTTT.